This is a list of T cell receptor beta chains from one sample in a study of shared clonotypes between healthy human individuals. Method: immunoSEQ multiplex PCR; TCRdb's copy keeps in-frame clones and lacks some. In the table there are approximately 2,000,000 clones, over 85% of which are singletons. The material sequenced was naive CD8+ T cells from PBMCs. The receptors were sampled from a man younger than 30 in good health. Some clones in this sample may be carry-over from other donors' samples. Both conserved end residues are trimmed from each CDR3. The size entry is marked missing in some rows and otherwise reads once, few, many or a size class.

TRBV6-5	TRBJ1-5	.	ATSKAGDQPQH
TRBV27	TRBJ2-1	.	ASRVSRSSYNEQF
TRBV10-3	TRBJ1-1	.	AISGRRGVGEAF
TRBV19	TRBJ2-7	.	ASSSLGQSHLYEQY
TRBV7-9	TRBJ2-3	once	ASSDTSGRRTDTQY
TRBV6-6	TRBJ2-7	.	ASTSGTSFYEQY
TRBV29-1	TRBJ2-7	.	SVVGRGARYEQY
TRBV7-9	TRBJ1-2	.	ASRADSETNYGYT
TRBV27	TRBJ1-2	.	ASSLYPSNYGYT
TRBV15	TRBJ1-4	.	ATSPATNEKLF
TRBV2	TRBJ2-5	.	ASSEGRSTQETQY
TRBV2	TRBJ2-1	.	ASSSPGTGFYNEQF
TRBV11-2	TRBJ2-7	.	ASSGRDRDSYEQY
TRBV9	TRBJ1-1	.	ASSVEGGNTEAF
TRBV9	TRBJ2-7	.	ASSPRLAGVGEQY
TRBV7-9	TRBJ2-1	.	ASSSSPGTYNEQF
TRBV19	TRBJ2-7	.	ASSWTGGFYEQY
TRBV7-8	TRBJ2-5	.	ASSSPGGEGTQY
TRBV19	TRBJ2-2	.	ASSNHRAPNTGELF
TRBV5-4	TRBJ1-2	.	ASSLDVSLGDGYT
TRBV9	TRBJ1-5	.	ASSVGGGLFQPQH
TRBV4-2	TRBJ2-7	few	ASSQGAGSYEQY
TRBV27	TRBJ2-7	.	ASSLSAGTGNYEQY